Following are 21 T cell receptor beta chains from one sample sequenced in a study of cytomegalovirus exposure and HLA in healthy donors. This table comes from immunoSEQ multiplex PCR, and its TCRdb copy is limited to in-frame clones, with some not included. Seen here are under 200,000 clones, about 90% observed once, and the top ten hold around 3.1%. Sample: PBMCs. The receptors come from a woman aged 18-29 years in good health and CMV-seropositive.

The rearrangement links TRBV7-9 to TRBJ2-7, with TRBD1 matching 8 bases. The CDR3 totals 14 residues. Germline-derived CDR1 and CDR2 are SEHNR and FQNEAQ (reference sequence). Trimming cost V 2 bases and J 6 bases; bases outside gene matches: 6. The CDR3 protein is CASSLRDRGGEQYF. The CDR3 nucleotides read TGTGCCAGCAGCTTACGAGACAGGGGTGGCGAGCAGTACTTC.

The chain recombines TRBV7-3 with TRBJ1-2; 8 nucleotides agree with TRBD1. The germline V gene has CDR1 SGHTA and CDR2 FQGTGA. V lost 4 bases to trimming and J lost 7 bases; unmatched junction nucleotides: 5. The CDR3 extends over 13 amino acids. CDR3 coding DNA: TGTGCCAGCAGCTACACAGGGGGAAGTGGCTACACCTTC. Its protein product is CASSYTGGSGYTF.

Only one count was recorded for this clone. The genes are TRBV2 and TRBJ2-1, with 10 bases fitting TRBD2. V lost 8 bases, J lost 3 bases, and 4 bases stayed unmatched. The CDR3 covers 14 residues. Germline CDR1 reads SNHLY; CDR2 reads FYNNEI. Written as DNA, the CDR3 is TGTGCCAGCCATAGGACTAGCGGCTACAATGAGCAGTTCTTC. As protein: CASHRTSGYNEQFF.

This clone was recorded only once. The chain employs TRBV4-1 and TRBJ2-7; the D gene is possibly TRBD2 (6 bases). V was trimmed by 2 bases and J by 2 bases, leaving 16 bases between them. Germline-derived CDR1 and CDR2 are MGHRA and YSYEKL. The length of the CDR3 is 16 residues. CDR3 sequence: CASSQYGTRGAYEQYF. The CDR3 DNA is TGCGCCAGCAGCCAATACGGGACTCGAGGGGCCTACGAGCAGTACTTC.

The chain carries TRBV15 and TRBJ2-3, with D perhaps TRBD1 (5 bases). V was pared by 0 bases and J by 5 bases, with 6 bases between. The V gene's germline CDR1 is LNHNV and CDR2 YYDKDF (reference sequence). The CDR3 is made up of 13 amino acids. Here the CDR3 DNA reads TGTGCCACCAGCAGAGATAGGGGAGATACGCAGTATTTT. This encodes CATSRDRGDTQYF.

CDR3 loop: CASSEPSHLDRDSGGEQMNTEAFF. CDR3 coding DNA: TGCGCCAGCAGTGAGCCGTCCCATTTGGACAGGGATTCGGGCGGCGAACAAATGAACACTGAAGCTTTCTTT. The chain is built from TRBV10-1 and TRBJ1-1; 8 nucleotides match TRBD1. In germline, CDR1 is WNHNN, CDR2 SYGVQD (reference sequence). The CDR3 totals 24 residues. With 2 bases clipped from V and 0 bases from J, the junction kept 29 bases outside the gene matches.

This chain uses TRBV6-1 with TRBJ1-2; 10 bases map to TRBD1. CDR3 length equals 14 residues. The V gene's germline CDR1 is MNHNS and CDR2 SASEGT. V was clipped by 7 bases and J by 2 bases; unmatched bases: 4. CDR3 nucleotides: TGTGCCAGCACCCCGGACAGGGGGAACTATGGCTACACCTTC. Amino acids: CASTPDRGNYGYTF.

J is TRBJ1-5 and V is TRBV28, with D unclear. The length of the CDR3 is 15 residues. Between the trimmed V and J ends, which lost 7 bases and 1 base, there was a span of 14 bases. Per germline, CDR1 MDHEN and CDR2 SYDVKM. DNA of the CDR3: TGTGCCAGCAAAACTCGGGTGGCAAGCAATCAGCCCCAGCATTTT. This encodes CASKTRVASNQPQHF.

DNA of the CDR3: TGTGCCAGTAGTCCCCAGCGGGAGTGGTTAGATACGCAGTATTTT. It encodes CASSPQREWLDTQYF. The rearrangement uses TRBV19 and TRBJ2-3, with 8 nucleotides matching TRBD2. The germline V gene has CDR1 LNHDA and CDR2 SQIVND (reference sequence). The trim removed 5 bases at V and 5 bases at J, leaving 9 bases unmatched. The length of the CDR3 is 15 residues.

The CDR3 bases are TGTGCCAGTAGCCAGAGGACAGGAAATTCACCCCTCCACTTT. It is translated as CASSQRTGNSPLHF. The J gene is TRBJ1-6, the V gene TRBV19; the match to TRBD1 covers 7 bases. Trimming cost V 6 bases and J 7 bases; bases outside gene matches: 6. The CDR3 spans 14 residues. Germline values: CDR1 LNHDA, CDR2 SQIVND (reference sequence).

The V gene is TRBV19, the J gene TRBJ1-4; 7 bases fit TRBD1. Germline CDR1 and CDR2: LNHDA and SQIVND (reference sequence). Trimming took 5 bases from V and 5 from J; bases not matched to a gene: 8. The length of the CDR3 is 15 residues. The CDR3 bases are TGTGCCAGTAGTTCCCTCCGGGACAGAAATGAAAAACTGTTTTTT. Residues: CASSSLRDRNEKLFF. Full variable domain (remainder filled in from reference TRBV19 and TRBJ1-4): DGGITQSPKYLFRKEGQNVTLSCEQNLNHDAMYWYRQDPGQGLRLIYYSQIVNDFQKGDIAEGYSVSREKKESFPLTVTSAQKNPTAFYLCASSSLRDRNEKLFFGSGTQLSVL.

This chain's CDR3 is CASSFGNGDGYTF. The CDR3 DNA reads TGTGCCAGCAGTTTCGGGAACGGGGATGGCTACACCTTC. The rearrangement links TRBV6-5 to TRBJ1-2; D uncertain. V dropped 4 bases and J dropped 6 bases, with 12 bases sitting between them. Germline lookup yields CDR1 MNHEY and CDR2 SVGAGI. The CDR3 is 13 amino acids.

CDR3 in DNA: TGTGCCAGCAGTTTTTCGAGGAGAGCTTTCTTT. This sequence encodes CASSFSRRAFF. The chain joins TRBV28 to TRBJ1-1; D call uncertain. The CDR3 is 11 amino acids. The V end was cut by 3 bases, the J end by 10 bases, with 9 bases between. From germline, CDR1 is MDHEN and CDR2 SYDVKM. Full variable domain (missing parts from reference TRBV28 and TRBJ1-1): DVKVTQSSRYLVKRTGEKVFLECVQDMDHENMFWYRQDPGLGLRLIYFSYDVKMKEKGDIPEGYSVSREKKERFSLILESASTNQTSMYLCASSFSRRAFFGQGTRLTVV.

There are a few counts of this clone. The rearrangement links TRBV10-3 to TRBJ1-5; TRBD1 is a possible D gene (5 bases). This CDR3 contains 15 residues. The V end was cut by 5 bases, the J end by 0 bases, with 11 bases between. Germline values: CDR1 ENHRY, CDR2 SYGVKD. Here the CDR3 DNA reads TGTGCCATCAGTTCCGACAGCCTTAGCAATCAGCCCCAGCATTTT. Encoded protein: CAISSDSLSNQPQHF.

The chain recombines TRBV7-6 with TRBJ2-1; D is perhaps TRBD2 (5 bases). This CDR3 contains 13 residues. The germline CDR1 and CDR2 sequences are SGHVS and FNYEAQ. The V end was cut by 1 base, the J end by 9 bases, with 10 bases between. Here the CDR3 DNA reads TGTGCCAGCAGCTTAGTACCGGGAAGTGAGCAGTTCTTC. This gives the protein CASSLVPGSEQFF. The variable domain in full, completed from reference TRBV7-6 and TRBJ2-1, reads GAGVSQSPRYKVTKRGQDVALRCDPISGHVSLYWYRQALGQGPEFLTYFNYEAQQDKSGLPNDRFSAERPEGSISTLTIQRTEQRDSAMYRCASSLVPGSEQFFGPGTRLTVL.

The J gene is TRBJ2-5, the V gene TRBV2; 8 bases fit TRBD2. The germline V gene encodes CDR1 SNHLY and CDR2 FYNNEI. V shed 7 bases and J 1 base; nucleotides not matched to a gene: 5. The CDR3 runs 14 residues. The CDR3 loop is CASNIGGAQETQYF. The CDR3 region has the DNA TGTGCCAGCAATATCGGGGGGGCCCAAGAGACCCAGTACTTC.

The chain uses TRBV4-1 and TRBJ2-3, with D possibly matching TRBD2 (7 bases). Germline assignment: CDR1 MGHRA and CDR2 YSYEKL. The CDR3 length is 17 residues. The V gene lost 1 base and the J gene lost 0 bases, with 14 bases spanning the gap. The CDR3 protein is CASSQAIGGGSTDTQYF. The CDR3 bases are TGCGCCAGCAGCCAAGCCATAGGGGGGGGAAGCACAGATACGCAGTATTTT.

The chain links TRBV30 to TRBJ2-2, with TRBD2 matching over 7 bases. This CDR3 is 12 amino acids long. V lost 4 bases and J lost 5; bases outside the gene matches: 1. Germline CDR1 GTSNPN, CDR2 SVGIG (reference sequence). The CDR3 DNA is TGTGCCTGGAAGGGAGGGACCGGGGAGCTGTTTTTT. This translates into CAWKGGTGELFF.

The chain joins TRBV5-6 to TRBJ2-1; 9 nucleotides align to TRBD2. Unmatched junction bases numbered 1, after V lost 2 bases and J lost 1 base. The CDR3 totals 15 residues. Germline V gives CDR1 SGHDT, CDR2 YYEEEE. The DNA for the CDR3 is TGTGCCAGCAGCTTTAGCGGGAGATCCTACAATGAGCAGTTCTTC. It translates to CASSFSGRSYNEQFF.

This clone was observed once. CDR3 DNA sequence: TGTGCCAGCAGTTCACCGGGACAGGAGTTTCGTGGCTACACCTTC. It is translated as CASSSPGQEFRGYTF. This chain joins TRBV28 and TRBJ1-2; 8 nucleotides align to TRBD1. Germline V CDR1 and CDR2: MDHEN, SYDVKM. The CDR3 totals 15 residues. Trimming cost V 4 bases and J 7 bases; bases outside gene matches: 11.

The chain carries TRBV4-2 and TRBJ2-3; TRBD1 agrees at 9 bases. J lost 1 base, V lost 2 bases, and 4 bases had no gene match. The CDR3 length is 16 residues. Germline-derived CDR1 and CDR2 are LGHNA and YNFKEQ. In DNA, the CDR3 is TGTGCCAGCAGCCAAAGGGACAGGGCGGGCACAGATACGCAGTATTTT. It is translated as CASSQRDRAGTDTQYF.